The 26 T cell receptor beta chains presented below share a single source sample, sequenced in a study of T-cell reconstitution after alpha-beta-depleted transplantation in children. Molecular barcoding with unique molecular identifiers was used for the TCRbeta library. One entry per CDR3 protein, called by TCRdb with MiXCR from the PCR reads. The sample yields 550,000 to 600,000 distinct CDR3 sequences, about 21% seen once. The source material was PBMCs, mostly from graft donor cells, sampled 360 days after TCRalphabeta/CD19-depleted stem cell transplant. The source of these receptors is a boy under two years old who had a stem cell transplant for acute myeloid leukemia, so the T cells may come from the graft donor.

The V and J genes are TRBV20-1 and TRBJ2-4; D is possibly TRBD1 (5 bases). Per the germline V gene, CDR1 is DFQATT and CDR2 is SNEGSKA (reference sequence). Deletions cut 6 bases from V and 0 bases from J, with 12 bases between. The CDR3 is 14 residues long. CDR3 bases: TGCAGTGCCACCGGACACCTAGCCAAAAACATTCAGTACTTC. This gives the protein CSATGHLAKNIQYF.

This clonotype was recorded many times. This chain connects TRBV28 to TRBJ2-1; D is possibly TRBD1 (5 bases). Trimming left V 6 bases short and J 9 bases short, with 15 bases between. There are 13 residues in the CDR3. Germline loops: CDR1 MDHEN, CDR2 SYDVKM. The CDR3 reads CASSFIRGPEQFF. CDR3 coding DNA: TGTGCCAGCAGCTTCATAAGGGGTCCTGAGCAGTTCTTC.

This clonotype was detected a few times. J is TRBJ2-1 and V is TRBV6-5; perhaps D is TRBD1 or TRBD2 (5 bases each). The germline gives CDR1 MNHEY, CDR2 SVGAGI. Trimming took off 8 bases at V and 9 bases at J, with 14 bases between the two ends. This CDR3 has 12 residues. CDR3 nucleotide sequence: TGTGCCAGCGCCAGGGACGTGACTGAGCAGTTCTTC. The encoded protein is CASARDVTEQFF.

The rearrangement uses TRBV30 and TRBJ2-3, with a tentative D call TRBD1 (5 bases). The CDR3 is made up of 14 amino acids. CDR1 and CDR2 from the germline V gene are GTSNPN and SVGIG (reference sequence). V dropped 0 bases and J dropped 2 bases, with 9 bases sitting between them. CDR3 amino acids: CAWSVRVVTDTQYF. CDR3 nucleotides: TGTGCCTGGAGTGTCAGGGTGGTCACAGATACGCAGTATTTT.

The table lists this clonotype with many counts. CDR3 sequence reads: CASSFTSGGADTQYF. The DNA of the CDR3 is TGTGCCAGCAGCTTCACTAGCGGGGGGGCAGATACGCAGTATTTT. The chain uses TRBV5-6 and TRBJ2-3; TRBD2 matches 13 bases. The J segment lost 4 bases and the V segment lost 2 bases, leaving 1 base of the junction unmatched. The germline V gene has CDR1 SGHDT and CDR2 YYEEEE. The CDR3 loop spans 15 amino acids.

Ten or more counts support this clonotype. CDR3: CASSQTRQTQYF. In nucleotides, the CDR3 is TGTGCCAGCAGCCAAACTAGGCAGACCCAGTACTTC. The chain employs TRBV12-3 or TRBV12-4 and TRBJ2-5; perhaps TRBD2 as D (5 bases). Deletions cut 6 bases from V and 6 bases from J, with 11 bases between. The CDR3 sequence is 12 residues long.

This clonotype was counted a few times. The chain uses TRBV19 and TRBJ1-1; 9 bases are shared with TRBD1. V was clipped by 4 bases and J by 6 bases; unmatched bases: 9. Germline V gene lookup returns CDR1 LNHDA and CDR2 SQIVND (reference sequence). The CDR3 covers 15 residues. This CDR3 reads CASSTRDRVRPEAFF. CDR3 sequence (DNA): TGTGCCAGTAGTACCCGGGACAGGGTGAGACCTGAAGCTTTCTTT.

V and J are TRBV7-2 and TRBJ2-7; D not certain. Germline V gene data show CDR1 as SGHTA and CDR2 as FQGNSA. The CDR3 runs 11 residues. The V end lost 3 bases, the J end lost 6 bases, and 6 bases lay between the germline ends. This chain's CDR3 is CASSLEREQYF. Written as DNA, the CDR3 is TGTGCCAGCAGCTTGGAGCGCGAGCAGTACTTC.

This clonotype was seen ten or more times. The rearrangement links TRBV14 to TRBJ2-3; D ambiguous. The germline V and J ends were trimmed by 3 bases and 2 bases, with 15 bases remaining between them. From germline, CDR1 is SGHDN and CDR2 FVKESK. This CDR3 region has 16 residues. CDR3 nucleotides: TGTGCCAGCAGCCAGAGACGGAGTTACTCCACAGATACGCAGTATTTT. This translates into CASSQRRSYSTDTQYF.

V gene TRBV20-1 combines with J gene TRBJ2-5; TRBD2 aligns across 14 bases. Germline CDR1 and CDR2: DFQATT and SNEGSKA (reference sequence). The CDR3 runs to 16 residues. Trimming at V came to 6 bases and at J to 4 bases, leaving 10 bases not matched to a gene. CDR3 protein: CSATRLAGGPTETQYF. In nucleotides, the CDR3 is TGCAGTGCCACCCGACTAGCGGGGGGGCCCACAGAGACCCAGTACTTC.

This clonotype was detected ten times or more. The rearrangement uses TRBV6-5 and TRBJ2-3; 14 bases agree with TRBD2. The length of the CDR3 is 16 residues. With 4 bases clipped from V and 3 bases from J, the junction kept 3 bases outside the gene matches. CDR1 is MNHEY, CDR2 SVGAGI, per germline. The CDR3 DNA sequence: TGTGCCAGCAGTTCCCGGACTAGCGGGGGGACAGATACGCAGTATTTT. It encodes CASSSRTSGGTDTQYF.

This CDR3 reads CATSRDTGPSRSYNEQFF. The CDR3 nucleotides are TGTGCCACCAGCAGAGATACGGGCCCATCTCGCTCCTACAATGAGCAGTTCTTC. The V gene is TRBV15, the J gene TRBJ2-1, with D unresolved. This CDR3 has 18 residues. Deletions cut 0 bases from V and 0 bases from J, with 15 bases between. Germline values: CDR1 LNHNV, CDR2 YYDKDF (reference sequence).

This chain joins TRBV29-1 and TRBJ1-1; a weak D match, TRBD1 (6 bases). Trimming pared 7 bases from V and 4 bases from J, leaving 13 bases between. The CDR3 has 12 residues. Germline loops: CDR1 SQVTM, CDR2 ANQGSEA. The CDR3 here is CSATGLGTEAFF. The CDR3 DNA is TGCAGCGCCACAGGGCTCGGCACTGAAGCTTTCTTT.

In its sample, this clonotype was seen a few times. The junction shows a germline mismatch at one end, possibly a read error. The chain recombines TRBV7-8 with TRBJ2-3; 10 bases align to TRBD1. The CDR3 is 13 residues long. Germline lookup yields CDR1 SGHVS and CDR2 FQNEAQ. CDR3 DNA: TGTGCCAGCAGCCAACACCGACAGGGGGCTAGAGATTTT. The encoded protein is CASSQHRQGARDF.

This clonotype was seen at least ten times. A junction end diverges from the germline sequence, so it may reflect a read error. This chain links TRBV20-1 with TRBJ1-5, with 7 bases lining up with TRBD1. The CDR3 has 17 residues. Germline values: CDR1 DFQATT, CDR2 SNEGSKA (reference sequence). The CDR3 reads CSPRGPGQRISNQPQHF. CDR3 coding DNA: TGCAGTCCTAGAGGTCCGGGACAGAGGATTAGCAATCAGCCCCAGCATTTT.

This chain uses TRBV12-3 or TRBV12-4 with TRBJ2-1; 11 positions agree with TRBD1. V lost 8 bases and J lost 8; bases outside the gene matches: 5. The CDR3 is made up of 13 amino acids. The CDR3 sequence: CASRGDRGDEQFF. The DNA of the CDR3 is TGTGCCAGCCGTGGGGACAGGGGGGATGAGCAGTTCTTC.

The chain links TRBV27 to TRBJ2-1; D is unclear. The V gene's germline CDR1 is MNHEY and CDR2 SMNVEV (reference sequence). The CDR3 consists of 15 residues. The V end was cut by 8 bases, the J end by 3 bases, with 17 bases between. CDR3 in amino acids: CASGPVGPLYNEQFF. The CDR3 nucleotides are TGTGCCAGCGGTCCGGTTGGGCCCCTCTACAATGAGCAGTTCTTC.

V is TRBV28 and J is TRBJ1-2; D remains ambiguous. V lost 7 bases to trimming and J lost 8 bases, with 20 bases between them. Germline CDR1 is MDHEN and CDR2 is SYDVKM. The CDR3 has 14 residues. DNA of the CDR3: TGTGCCAGCACCTCAGGCAGAAAACTGGAGGGCTACACCTTC. Translated: CASTSGRKLEGYTF.

This clonotype was picked up a small number of times. V usage is TRBV20-1 and J usage is TRBJ2-7; D not certain. V was shortened by 3 bases and J by 4 bases, with 4 bases between the two germline ends. Germline CDR1 and CDR2: DFQATT and SNEGSKA (reference sequence). The CDR3 has 10 amino acids. CDR3: CSASGYEQYF. Here the CDR3 DNA reads TGCAGTGCTAGCGGATACGAGCAGTACTTC.

A remark on this clonotype: A read error is possible here, since a much larger clone lies one base away. The chain joins TRBV20-1 to TRBJ1-2, with D unclear. Looked up from germline, CDR1 is DFQATT and CDR2 is SNEGSKA (reference sequence). The CDR3 totals 13 residues. CDR3 loop: CCARVGLNYGYTF. The CDR3 DNA reads TGCTGTGCTAGAGTTGGGTTGAACTATGGCTACACCTTC.

This clonotype was counted many times. This chain connects TRBV20-1 to TRBJ2-7; no definite D call. Germline V gives CDR1 DFQATT, CDR2 SNEGSKA (reference sequence). The V and J ends lost 3 bases and 6 bases respectively, with 12 bases between them. This CDR3 has 12 amino acids. The CDR3 region is CSASRQAGEQYV. The CDR3 nucleotides are TGCAGTGCTAGCCGGCAGGCAGGCGAGCAGTACGTC.

The chain uses TRBV7-7 and TRBJ2-3; D gene uncertain. The CDR3 is made up of 13 amino acids. Trimming left V 5 bases short and J 3 bases short, with 9 bases between. The germline gives CDR1 SSHAT, CDR2 FNYEAQ (reference sequence). The CDR3 reads CASSMGRTDTQYF. The CDR3 nucleotides read TGTGCCAGCAGCATGGGAAGAACAGATACGCAGTATTTT.

The chain combines TRBV28 with TRBJ1-3, with 11 bases matching TRBD1. V lost 1 base to trimming and J lost 0 bases; unmatched junction nucleotides: 5. In germline, CDR1 is MDHEN, CDR2 SYDVKM. This CDR3 region has 18 residues. This CDR3 is CASSLSGQGVSSGNTIYF. CDR3 sequence (DNA): TGTGCCAGCAGTTTATCGGGACAGGGGGTTAGCTCTGGAAACACCATATATTTT.

This clonotype occurred a few times. The chain links TRBV29-1 to TRBJ2-3; TRBD1 aligns across 9 bases. In germline, CDR1 is SQVTM, CDR2 ANQGSEA. The CDR3 runs 15 residues. Trimming at V came to 6 bases and at J to 0 bases, leaving 7 bases not matched to a gene. Here the CDR3 reads CSVDPGTGSTDTQYF. In DNA, the CDR3 is TGCAGCGTCGACCCCGGGACAGGGAGCACAGATACGCAGTATTTT.

With respect to this clonotype: The germline gene is not matched at one end of the junction; a read error may be the cause. J is TRBJ2-3 and V is TRBV7-2; no reliable D call. This CDR3 comprises 13 residues. CDR1 is SGHTA and CDR2 is FQGNSA in the germline V gene. The CDR3 DNA reads TGTGCCGGCAGCTCCCGTCTGACGGATACGCAGTATTTT. It is translated as CAGSSRLTDTQYF.

At least ten counts were recorded for this clonotype. The chain employs TRBV12-3 or TRBV12-4 and TRBJ2-1; unclear D gene. This CDR3 has 16 residues. V shed 1 base and J shed 7 bases, with 17 bases lying between them. The CDR3 region is CASSLGAVGLWNEQFF. CDR3 DNA sequence: TGTGCCAGCAGTTTAGGTGCAGTGGGTTTGTGGAATGAGCAGTTCTTC.